This record covers a single TCR beta chain. As yet, its antigen is unknown. The donor population consisted of healthy HIV-negative adults with no recent acute infections or vaccinations. The CDR3 is 16 amino acids. This sample is part of a study of shared clonotypes between healthy human individuals. Background on the study: CD4 naive and CD4 memory each took three plates per donor, while CD8 naive took two and CD8 memory one.

General observations from the study: Clonotype sharing across donors was expected to vary with sequencing depth.

The authors' processing: ImmunoSEQ gave junction-only sequences without quality scores, so filtering differed. The repertoire was sequenced with immunoSEQ multiplex PCR; TCRdb's copy has only in-frame clones and lacks some. D and trimming come from the DNA, and the V and J calls and clone size come from that table. This table holds roughly 1 million clones, 65% to 75% found once. The source of this sequence is a man in his late teens or twenties in good health. The chain has TRBV21-1 and TRBJ2-7. TRBV21-1 is a pseudogene locus. Material: memory CD4+ T cells sorted from blood. Regarding subset: CD45RA-negative fraction. The CDR3 DNA sequence: TGTGCCAGCAGCAAATGTGGGCGGATTACAAACTACGAGCAGTACTTC. Translated, it gives CASSKCGRITNYEQYF.